This T cell receptor (beta chain) was sequenced during a study of blood T cell repertoires in COVID-19. Study background: From the United States, Italy and Spain came samples of acute and convalescent COVID-19. From T cells, B-cell-depleted T cells, or PBMCs came the material, which was cDNA or gDNA.

Trimming removed 5 bases from V and 7 bases from J, with 14 bases in between. The CDR3 contains 13 residues. Germline V lookup: CDR1 SGHAT, CDR2 FQNNGV. In the original workflow: Reference gene primer amplification in the assay estimated nucleated cell counts. Sequenced by immunoSEQ multiplex PCR; TCRdb stores in-frame clones only, minus some. D and trimming come from the DNA, and the V and J calls and clone size come from that table. The repertoire holds about 250,000 clones, with 82% as singletons. This TCR came from a woman in her 70s with acute or convalescent COVID-19. The specimen sequenced was peripheral blood. The V call is TRBV11-2, the J call TRBJ1-1, with a possible D match to TRBD1 (5 bases). DNA of the CDR3: TGTGCCAGCAGCCACGGGGGTGTGTATGAAGCTTTCTTT. Protein product: CASSHGGVYEAFF.